This entry lists 9 T cell receptor beta chains sequenced from one sample in a study of CD8 T cells in Susac syndrome. RNA was extracted with the RNeasy kit, and a quantity of roughly 0.5 to 1 ug was reverse transcribed using random hexamers. TCRdb re-derived calls from the immunoSEQ multiplex PCR reads in MiXCR, one entry per CDR3 protein. The sample holds 110,000 or so distinct CDR3 sequences, just under 95% seen once. Sequencing was performed on CD4+ T cells from PBMCs. These receptors all come from a human donor with multiple sclerosis.

The V gene is TRBV30, the J gene TRBJ1-3; TRBD1 is a possible D gene (5 bases). CDR1 GTSNPN and CDR2 SVGIG come from the germline V gene (reference sequence). Deletions cut 5 bases from V and 4 bases from J, with 12 bases between. The CDR3 length is 13 residues. The CDR3 bases are TGTGCCTGGCACACGGGGCGAGGAAACACCATATATTTT. Its protein is CAWHTGRGNTIYF.

The genes are TRBV29-1 and TRBJ2-2, with D uncertain. Trimming removed 4 bases from V and 6 bases from J, with 21 bases in between. The CDR3 has 16 residues. In germline, CDR1 is SQVTM, CDR2 ANQGSEA. The CDR3 DNA reads TGCAGCGTTGCCAGCGCTTACACCGGTTATCCCGGGGAGCTGTTTTTT. Translating it yields CSVASAYTGYPGELFF.

V gene TRBV10-3 combines with J gene TRBJ2-2; possible D gene TRBD2, 6 bases. Trimming took off 0 bases at V and 3 bases at J, with 8 bases between the two ends. The germline CDR1 and CDR2 sequences are ENHRY and SYGVKD. The CDR3 covers 15 residues. The CDR3 region has the DNA TGTGCCATCAGTGAGTCGGGCGGGGACACCGGGGAGCTGTTTTTT. Its protein product is CAISESGGDTGELFF.

This chain links TRBV20-1 with TRBJ1-3; weak D call: TRBD1 (5 bases). The CDR3 totals 13 residues. Trimming removed 4 bases from V and 2 bases from J, with 9 bases in between. Germline lookup yields CDR1 DFQATT and CDR2 SNEGSKA (reference sequence). The CDR3 is CSAIKGPGNTIYF. The CDR3 DNA reads TGCAGTGCTATCAAGGGGCCTGGAAACACCATATATTTT.

The chain carries TRBV20-1 and TRBJ2-7; perhaps TRBD2 as D (6 bases). Trimming took 6 bases from V and 3 from J, leaving 21 bases between them. Germline assignment: CDR1 DFQATT and CDR2 SNEGSKA (reference sequence). This CDR3 comprises 15 residues. The CDR3 loop is CSATGPFSGHYEQYF. The CDR3 bases are TGCAGTGCCACCGGCCCTTTTAGCGGCCACTACGAGCAGTACTTC.

This chain uses TRBV12-3 or TRBV12-4 with TRBJ1-2; 8 bases fit TRBD1. Trimming took 6 bases from V and 4 from J; bases not matched to a gene: 4. The CDR3 runs to 13 residues. The CDR3 bases are TGTGCCAGCAGCTGGGACAGGATCTATGGCTACACCTTC. Encoded protein: CASSWDRIYGYTF.

The chain is built from TRBV7-2 and TRBJ2-7; either TRBD1 or TRBD2 may fit D (6 bases each). This CDR3 is 14 amino acids long. CDR1 and CDR2 from the germline V gene are SGHTA and FQGNSA. V was clipped by 5 bases and J by 2 bases, with 13 bases between them. As DNA, the CDR3 is TGTGCCAGCAGCCCCCTCGGGGGCCCCTACGAGCAGTACTTC. Its protein product is CASSPLGGPYEQYF.

The rearrangement links TRBV25-1 to TRBJ2-7, with D perhaps matching TRBD2 (7 bases). The germline V gene encodes CDR1 MGHDK and CDR2 SYGVNS. The CDR3 totals 17 residues. The V end lost 0 bases, the J end lost 5 bases, and 20 bases lay between the germline ends. CDR3 amino acids: CASSEYSGGGSKDEQYF. The CDR3 DNA reads as TGTGCCAGCAGTGAATATAGCGGCGGGGGCTCAAAAGACGAGCAGTACTTC.

The genes are TRBV7-2 and TRBJ2-2; 9 bases match TRBD1. Unmatched junction bases numbered 8, after V lost 5 bases and J lost 4 bases. The germline gives CDR1 SGHTA, CDR2 FQGNSA. This CDR3 has 16 residues. The CDR3 is CASSRGDRGITGELFF. CDR3 nucleotides: TGTGCCAGCAGCCGGGGCGACAGGGGGATCACCGGGGAGCTGTTTTTT.